This note documents a single TCR beta chain sequence. Its antigen is unidentified. This sample was taken from a study of beta chain features in type 1 diabetes. Broader study findings: Type 1 diabetes patients had moderately but significantly shorter TCRB CDR3s in all four CD4+ subsets.

The CDR3 extends over 13 amino acids. CDR1 and CDR2 (germline): SGHVS, FNYEAQ. V shed 4 bases, J shed 8 bases, and the junction held 6 bases outside the gene matches. Expressed TCRB transcripts were sequenced because the entire RNA isolate underwent reverse transcription. Libraries were prepared by immunoSEQ multiplex PCR; TCRdb keeps only in-frame clonotypes and omits some of them. The top ten clones hold 0.028% of a sample with about 260,000 clones, roughly 22% of them seen once. This sequence joins TRBV7-6 and TRBJ1-1, with TRBD1 matching over 8 bases. This receptor was obtained from a woman aged 40 to 50 with type 1 diabetes. The sequencing sample was made of naive CD4+ T cells from blood. The CDR3 spells CASSSSPGGEAFF. CDR3 coding DNA: TGTGCCAGCAGCTCATCCCCAGGGGGCGAAGCTTTCTTT.